This T cell receptor (beta chain) was profiled in a study of T cell responses to AZD1222 COVID-19 vaccine. Details on this clone: Its antigen is not known.

Trimming removed 3 bases from V and 1 base from J, with 19 bases in between. The CDR3 consists of 17 residues. The germline CDR1 and CDR2 sequences are MNHEY and SMNVEV (reference sequence). Broader study findings: Close to half of spike-specific TCRs reportedly recognize unmutated variant regions. There were repertoire samples only from the period after the peak T cell response. Donors were chiefly white British, with a greater number of females, and clonal diversity was perhaps underestimated. Spike-specific TCR breadth and depth grew following two AZD1222 doses.

Using immunoSEQ multiplex PCR, the repertoire was profiled, and TCRdb retains in-frame clones only, with some absent. The sample contains about 63,000 clones, 83% of which appear only once. The chain employs TRBV27 and TRBJ2-7; TRBD1 is a possible D gene (6 bases). The starting material was peripheral blood, obtained 28 days after the second AZD1222 dose. This TCR derives from an adult who received the AZD1222 COVID-19 vaccine. The CDR3 sequence is CASSFLPTGTRSYEQYF. CDR3 DNA: TGTGCCAGCAGTTTTCTGCCAACCGGGACAAGGTCCTACGAGCAGTACTTC.